This TCR beta chain comes out of a study of shared clonotypes between healthy human individuals. The wider study: Used for every donor were three CD4 naive, three CD4 memory, two CD8 naive and one CD8 memory plate. Study results and limitations: It was anticipated that sequencing depth would influence how many clonotypes donors shared.

Worth noting for this clone: Its antigen is as yet unknown.

Assay used: immunoSEQ multiplex PCR; TCRdb lists only in-frame clones, some missing. The table records about 640,000 clones, around 72% of them present only once. Those who donated were healthy HIV-negative adults, with no recent acute infections or vaccinations reported. All the donors were Caucasian adults who lived in Nashville, Tennessee. This receptor was identified in a woman aged 25 to 39 in good health. The sequenced sample was memory CD4+ T cells sorted from blood. Noted subset: CD45RA-negative fraction.

CDR3 protein: CASSEQGTANEQFF. The CDR3 coding sequence is TGTGCCAGCAGTGAACAAGGGACAGCTAATGAGCAGTTCTTC. This chain connects TRBV2 to TRBJ2-1; 7 positions match TRBD1. This CDR3 comprises 14 residues. Germline trimming cut 2 bases from V and 7 bases from J; bases unmatched to any gene: 5. CDR1 and CDR2 from the germline V gene are SNHLY and FYNNEI.